One T cell receptor (beta chain) is described in this entry. Its cognate antigen has yet to be identified. Within one base of it there is no much larger clone, and no base qualities were kept. TCRbeta CDR3 regions were amplified from genomic DNA using the immunoSEQ Assay, a bias-controlled multiplex PCR. In the paper's pipeline: The number of nucleated cells in each sample was estimated by amplification of reference gene primers within the assay. Sequence reads were collapsed and filtered to measure the absolute abundance of every unique TCRbeta CDR3 rearrangement. Productive Simpson clonality was computed per sample as the square root of Simpson's diversity index over productive rearrangements. TCRdb provides this immuneACCESS table in a form limited to in-frame rearrangements. Some clones are lacking; in checked studies, under half of them reflect an unresolved V gene, and why the rest are absent is not known. For V, J and clone size, that table is used; D and trimming come from the DNA. The sample table shows under 200,000 clones, and over 75% are seen once. The ten top clones hold over 10% of the sample.

Samples from volunteer blood donors who had recovered from COVID-19 were contributed by a second Seattle source. Each collaborating institution followed its own protocols to collect whole blood in K2EDTA tubes. Collaborator samples were shipped for TCRbeta analysis as frozen whole blood, isolated PBMCs, or DNA extracted from either sample type. This sample is drawn from a study of blood T cell repertoires in COVID-19 (dated by TCRdb to the early 2020s). The study in broad terms: Samples from collaborators originated in the United States, Italy and Spain and spanned both the acute and convalescent phases of COVID-19. The prospective study material was composed of cDNA or gDNA derived from T cells, B-cell-depleted T cells, or PBMCs. Deeply sampled blood TCRbeta repertoires from subjects exposed to, actively infected with, or recovered from COVID-19 were included in the dataset. A freely available public database, intended as a resource for researchers studying the immune response to SARS-CoV-2, is where the repertoires were released. The samples were drawn from the first 160 participants of the ongoing ImmuneRACE study and from over a thousand subjects provided by 6 global collaborators. Nearly every sample came with metadata listing a de-identified subject ID, COVID-19 status, age in years and sex. Where available, HLA class I and class II types were taken from metadata supplied by the sample provider and were not determined by assay-based typing.

The paper as a whole reports these results and caveats: The amount of clinical and demographic metadata varied by source and participant and was provided uncurated.

CDR1 and CDR2, looked up from the germline V gene (reference sequence), are MNHEY and SMNVEV. Between the V and J ends, shortened by 5 bases and 4 bases respectively, the junction contains 13 bases. The CDR3 spans 14 residues, from the cysteine through the phenylalanine. The DNA shown is the 42-base CDR3, in frame from base 1. The sequenced sample consisted of peripheral blood. The receptor was derived from a man in his 70s who had recovered from COVID-19. This receptor chain uses TRBV27 and TRBJ2-3; 5 matching bases give a weak D call of TRBD2. In nucleotides, the sequence is TGTGCCAGCAGTCCGCGGGTTGAGCCAGATACGCAGTATTTT. This gives the protein CASSPRVEPDTQYF.